The clone carrying this T cell receptor beta chain was observed many times. Its specificity is not known. Via MiXCR, TCRdb re-called the 5' RACE reads, giving one row per CDR3 protein. The sample lists about 55,000 distinct CDR3 sequences, around 4.2% seen once, with 2.5% to 3.5% in the top ten. This sample is drawn from a study of neurological immune-mediated disorders. Looking at the study overall: Relapsing-remitting patients made up about 90% of the 34 multiple sclerosis patients, and secondary progressive patients made up 3.

The unsorted libraries originated from 2 million PBMCs kept at -80 C. Germline CDR1 SGDLS, CDR2 YYNGEE. V shed 0 bases and J 4 bases; nucleotides not matched to a gene: 9. The CDR3 is 19 amino acids. Whole-study findings and limits: HTLV-1-associated myelopathy had the most TCR clonal expansion, while multiple sclerosis had the least, a level that fell below healthy controls. Clinical features showed no association with the multiple sclerosis repertoire cluster, and MRI features showed none either.

The sequence was obtained from a man between 45 and 60 years old with multiple sclerosis. The sequenced sample consisted of PBMCs. The chain links TRBV9 to TRBJ2-1; 14 nucleotides match TRBD2. The chain's CDR3 is CASSVGTGGLAGAYNEQFF. The CDR3 nucleotides read TGTGCCAGCAGCGTAGGGACAGGGGGACTAGCGGGAGCTTACAATGAGCAGTTCTTC.